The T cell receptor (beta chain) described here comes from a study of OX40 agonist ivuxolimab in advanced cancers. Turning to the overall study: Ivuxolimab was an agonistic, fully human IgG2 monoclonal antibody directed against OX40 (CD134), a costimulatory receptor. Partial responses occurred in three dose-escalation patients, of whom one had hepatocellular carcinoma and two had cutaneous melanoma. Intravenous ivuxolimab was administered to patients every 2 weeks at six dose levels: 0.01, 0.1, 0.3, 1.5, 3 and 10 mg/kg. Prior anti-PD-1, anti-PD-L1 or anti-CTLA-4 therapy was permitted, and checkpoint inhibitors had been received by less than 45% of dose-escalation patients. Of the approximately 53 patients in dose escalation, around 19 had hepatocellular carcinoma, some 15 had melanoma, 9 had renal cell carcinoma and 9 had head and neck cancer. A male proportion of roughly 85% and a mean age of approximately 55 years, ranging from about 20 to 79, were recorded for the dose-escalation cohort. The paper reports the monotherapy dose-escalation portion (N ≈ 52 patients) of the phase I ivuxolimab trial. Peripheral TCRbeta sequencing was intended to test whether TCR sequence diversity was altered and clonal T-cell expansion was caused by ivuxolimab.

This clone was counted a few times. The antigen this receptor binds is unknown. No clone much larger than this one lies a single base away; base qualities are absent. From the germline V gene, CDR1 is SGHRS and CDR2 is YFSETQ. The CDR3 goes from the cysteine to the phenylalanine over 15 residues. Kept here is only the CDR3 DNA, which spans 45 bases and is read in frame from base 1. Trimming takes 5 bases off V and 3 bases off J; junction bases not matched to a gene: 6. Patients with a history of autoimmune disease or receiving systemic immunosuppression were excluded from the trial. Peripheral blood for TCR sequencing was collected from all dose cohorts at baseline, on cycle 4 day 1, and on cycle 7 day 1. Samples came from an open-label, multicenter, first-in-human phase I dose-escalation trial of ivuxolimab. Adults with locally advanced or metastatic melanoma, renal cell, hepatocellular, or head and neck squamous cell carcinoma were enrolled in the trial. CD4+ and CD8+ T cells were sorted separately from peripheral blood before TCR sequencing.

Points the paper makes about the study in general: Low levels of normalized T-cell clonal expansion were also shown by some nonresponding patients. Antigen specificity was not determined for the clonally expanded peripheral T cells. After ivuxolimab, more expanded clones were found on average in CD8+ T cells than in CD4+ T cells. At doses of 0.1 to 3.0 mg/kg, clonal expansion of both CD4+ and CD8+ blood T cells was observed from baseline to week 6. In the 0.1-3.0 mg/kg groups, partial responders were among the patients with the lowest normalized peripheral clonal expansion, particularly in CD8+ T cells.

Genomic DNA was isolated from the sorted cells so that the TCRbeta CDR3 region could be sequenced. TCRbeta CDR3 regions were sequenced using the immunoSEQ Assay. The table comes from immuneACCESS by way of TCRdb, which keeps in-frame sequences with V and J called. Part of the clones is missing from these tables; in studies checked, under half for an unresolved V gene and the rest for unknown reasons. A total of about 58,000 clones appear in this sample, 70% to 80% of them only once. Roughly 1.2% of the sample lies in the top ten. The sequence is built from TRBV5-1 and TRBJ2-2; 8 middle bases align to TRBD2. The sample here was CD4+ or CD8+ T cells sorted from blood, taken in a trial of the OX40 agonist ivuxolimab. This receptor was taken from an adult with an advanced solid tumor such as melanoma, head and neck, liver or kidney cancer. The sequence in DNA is TGCGCCAGCAGTGTACCGGGAGGGCACACCGGGGAGCTGTTTTTT. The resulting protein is CASSVPGGHTGELFF.